The present T cell receptor beta chain was sequenced within a study of CD8+ T cells in alopecia areata. Study details: Severity scores in treated patients reflected the percentage of scalp affected.

Study results and caveats: The treated group had a single nonresponder, limiting CD8+ expansion-response conclusions. Scalp sequencing captures resident alphabeta T cells of normal skin too.

It was cDNA, reverse transcribed from extracted RNA, that served as the sequencing template. The method was immunoSEQ multiplex PCR; TCRdb's version includes in-frame clones alone and lacks a portion of them. The sample lists 150,000 to 250,000 clones, roughly 50% seen once, with about 5.5% in the top ten. The treatment denotes: oral pan-JAK inhibitor, 5-10 mg twice daily. This CDR3 contains 16 residues. The ends were cut back, 5 bases at V and 0 bases at J, with 14 bases in the middle. In germline, CDR1 is GTSNPN, CDR2 SVGIG (reference sequence). This clone has a single count. Antigen unknown. This clonotype was obtained from a human donor with alopecia areata. The chain combines TRBV30 with TRBJ2-6; perhaps D is TRBD1 or TRBD2 (5 bases each). The sample consisted of CD4+ T cells sorted from blood, taken at week 24, from a patient treated with tofacitinib. The chain's CDR3 is CAWGKGRLSGANVLTF. As DNA, the CDR3 is TGTGCCTGGGGGAAGGGGAGACTCTCTGGGGCCAACGTCCTGACTTTC.